This T cell receptor beta chain emerged from a study of cytomegalovirus exposure and HLA in healthy donors listed by TCRdb under 2017. General notes on the study: According to a later analysis, one platform produced both the 100 to 150 validation repertoires and the approximately 660 repertoires of the first cohort. The aim of the study was to test whether cataloging public T cell receptors could identify signatures of past pathogen exposure. A separate validation cohort of roughly 130 different subjects was used in addition to the approximately 670-subject first cohort. To predict cytomegalovirus infection status, the study combined high-throughput TCR immunosequencing, statistical association of individual TCRs with disease status, and machine learning.

V and J lose 5 bases and 10 bases, and a span of 14 bases separates them. The cysteine opens and the phenylalanine closes a CDR3 of 12 amino acids. Only the CDR3 region is kept as DNA, spanning 36 bases read in frame from base 1. According to the germline V gene, CDR1 reads SGHTA and CDR2 reads FQGNSA. General findings and caveats noted by the study authors: Of the cluster scores, 94% were above 0 in a later analysis, which found that TCRs clustered in the first cohort also tended to co-occur in the 120 validation repertoires. Most TCR sequences were observed very rarely across donors, whereas some public TCRs were present in many individuals. A few of the identified cytomegalovirus-associated TCR beta chains were confirmed in vitro to be specific for cytomegalovirus antigens. The classifier was reported to diagnose cytomegalovirus status with high specificity and sensitivity in both the original and validation cohorts. The authors suggested that the approach could potentially be extended to other disease states and immunological phenotypes. All 120 or so repertoires were used to score co-occurrence in the validation cohort in a later analysis, because that analysis had no HLA typing for the cohort. The study gave a list of some 150 TCR beta chains associated with cytomegalovirus.

The library came from the immunoSEQ multiplex PCR assay. On the authors' methods: A statistical classification framework was developed to diagnose cytomegalovirus status using the catalog of TCR beta chain sequences. TCRdb obtained this table from immuneACCESS and retained in-frame rearrangements with V and J assigned. These tables miss some clones; where compared with another copy, unresolved V genes account for less than half of the shortfall, and the remainder is unexplained. V and J calls plus clone size are reproduced from that table; the DNA served to infer D and trimming. Here the sample has some 45,000 clones; over 85% occur a single time. 7.8% of the sample is taken by the ten largest. Notes on this clone: Its antigen specificity is not known. The sample holds no much larger clone one base away, and base qualities are not on file.

Separate from the roughly 700-subject first cohort, the validation cohort of 90 to 150 subjects was the group to which the donors belonged. The V and J segments used are TRBV7-2 and TRBJ1-1, with the D segment identity uncertain. The sample taken for sequencing was PBMCs. This TCR was sampled from a woman between 18 and 29 years old in good health and CMV-seropositive. CDR3 sequence: CASSTGNRGAFF. Read as DNA, the sequence is TGTGCCAGCAGCACGGGGAATCGGGGAGCTTTCTTT.